The present T cell receptor beta chain was sequenced within a study of OX40 agonist ivuxolimab in advanced cancers. Study as a whole: Patients with hepatocellular carcinoma, melanoma, renal cell or head and neck cancer made up the dose-escalation patients. Mean age approximately 61 years, range about 20 to 79; 82.7% male. Broader study findings: Some of the lowest clonal expansion was seen in partial responders at 0.1-3.0 mg/kg. It was also the case that some nonresponders had low normalized T-cell clonal expansion.

Trimming took 6 bases from V and 2 from J, leaving 11 bases between them. The CDR3 contains 15 residues. The germline CDR1 and CDR2 sequences are MNHEY and SVGAGI. Profiled with immunoSEQ multiplex PCR; TCRdb holds only in-frame clones, not every one. The sample has about 80,000 clones, around 90% seen once. A note on this clone: Its antigen is not known.

The clonotype originates from an adult with an advanced solid tumor such as melanoma, head and neck, liver or kidney cancer. This specimen was CD4+ or CD8+ T cells sorted from blood, taken in a trial of the OX40 agonist ivuxolimab. The chain joins TRBV6-5 to TRBJ1-6, with a weak D call TRBD1 (6 bases). The CDR3 region has the DNA TGTGCCAGCAGGCTGACAGGAACCTATAATTCACCCCTCCACTTT. The encoded protein is CASRLTGTYNSPLHF.